This T cell receptor beta chain was captured by sequencing in a study of CD8 T cells in ankylosing spondylitis. Whole-study results and caveats: Matched ankylosing spondylitis synovial fluid reportedly contained a significantly enriched population of disease-linked clones.

Quantitative 5'-RACE with molecular barcodes generated TCR beta libraries. Using its own MiXCR run on the 5' RACE reads, TCRdb lists one record per CDR3 protein. Counted here are fewer than 250,000 distinct CDR3 sequences, about 11% occurring once; the ten biggest clones make up less than 3%. Germline V lookup: CDR1 MNHNS, CDR2 SASEGT. This CDR3 contains 13 residues. V lost 6 bases and J 8 bases, leaving 16 bases between the germline ends. This clonotype was observed at least ten times. Its antigen is not identified. Sequenced sample: blood, either unsorted or a sorted T cell fraction (not recorded which). This receptor was identified in a male donor with ankylosing spondylitis or in good health (not recorded which). The V and J genes are TRBV6-1 and TRBJ1-2; D gene uncertain. The CDR3 is CASRVTWKEGYTF. The CDR3 nucleotides read TGTGCCAGCAGAGTAACCTGGAAGGAGGGCTACACCTTC.